The 2 T cell receptor beta chains in this list originate from one sample, sequenced in a study of response to subunit inactivated influenza vaccine (dated by TCRdb to the late 2010s). Library preparation used RT-PCR. The instrument given in TCRdb is Illumina HiSeq 2500. TCRdb took the public reads, trimmed them with fastp at Q25, ran MiXCR for clone calling and kept in-frame beta chains. One record per CDR3 amino acid sequence lists the most common genes and DNA. This sample holds hundreds of thousands of distinct CDR3 sequences; about 12% were observed only once. Of the sample, 10% is held by the ten largest clones. The sequencing here drew on PBMCs from blood, taken on the day of vaccination. The receptors come from a man aged 45-65 years who received an inactivated influenza vaccine. Donor details come from another sample of the same person, matched by shared clones.

This clonotype came up many times. The CDR3 reads CASSQYPGAETQYF. CDR3 nucleotide sequence: TGCGCCAGCAGCCAATACCCGGGGGCAGAGACCCAGTACTTC. The chain recombines TRBV4-1 with TRBJ2-5; D is tentatively TRBD1 or TRBD2 (6 bases each). The germline V and J ends were trimmed by 2 bases and 4 bases, with 11 bases remaining between them. The germline gives CDR1 MGHRA, CDR2 YSYEKL. The CDR3 consists of 14 residues.

At least ten counts were recorded for this clonotype. This rearrangement joins TRBV30 to TRBJ1-6; D gene uncertain. The CDR3 is made up of 13 amino acids. CDR1 and CDR2 from the germline V gene are GTSNPN and SVGIG (reference sequence). Trimming took 4 bases from V and 7 from J, leaving 11 bases between them. The CDR3 DNA is TGTGCCTGGAACGTAGGACCCAATTCACCCCTCCACTTT. Protein: CAWNVGPNSPLHF.